The 29 T cell receptor beta chains below were found in one sample sequenced in a study of radiotherapy plus CTLA-4 blockade in lung cancer (dated by TCRdb to the late 2010s). To prepare the library, the immunoSEQ multiplex PCR assay was applied. Entries here come from immuneACCESS through TCRdb and include only in-frame sequences with V and J called. Some clones fail to appear in such tables; in the studies checked, an unresolved V gene covers under half of the shortfall, and the cause of the remainder is unknown. The table for this sample lists approximately 82,000 clones; around 86% of them were counted only once. The ten largest clones represent 13% to 15% of the sample. The sequences come from peripheral blood, collected from a patient treated with radiotherapy plus ipilimumab. The receptor set was obtained from a human donor with non-small cell lung cancer that progressed on radiotherapy plus ipilimumab.

The chain combines TRBV10-3 with TRBJ2-5, with TRBD2 identical over 8 bases. The CDR3 has 15 residues. V was clipped by 6 bases and J by 0 bases; unmatched bases: 6. Germline V gene data show CDR1 as ENHRY and CDR2 as SYGVKD. CDR3 bases: TGTGCCATCAGCGAAGGCGGGGGGTACCAAGAGACCCAGTACTTC. It specifies CAISEGGGYQETQYF.

V and J are TRBV5-4 and TRBJ1-2; 8 positions agree with TRBD1. Looked up from germline, CDR1 is SGHNT and CDR2 is YYREEE (reference sequence). CDR3 length: 14 residues. J was trimmed by 4 bases and V by 4 bases; bases with no gene match: 6. CDR3 protein: CASSTDREAYGYTF. CDR3 sequence (DNA): TGTGCCAGCAGCACGGACAGGGAGGCCTATGGCTACACCTTC.

The V and J genes are TRBV5-1 and TRBJ1-1; D gene unclear. The V and J ends lost 5 bases and 2 bases respectively, with 10 bases between them. Germline assignment: CDR1 SGHRS and CDR2 YFSETQ. The CDR3 runs to 13 residues. CDR3 region: CASREPANTEAFF. In DNA, the CDR3 is TGCGCCAGCAGGGAACCTGCCAACACTGAAGCTTTCTTT.

This clone came up a few times. The V gene is TRBV9, the J gene TRBJ1-4, with no clear D. The germline V gene has CDR1 SGDLS and CDR2 YYNGEE. This CDR3 has 15 amino acids. Between the trimmed V and J ends, which lost 5 bases and 6 bases, there was a span of 17 bases. The DNA of the CDR3 is TGTGCCAGCAGTTCCTTGGACCGGTGGGATGAAAAACTGTTTTTT. Translation: CASSSLDRWDEKLFF.

The genes are TRBV27 and TRBJ1-3, with a tentative D call TRBD1 (5 bases). The V and J ends lost 0 bases and 3 bases respectively, with 9 bases between them. The CDR3 loop spans 15 amino acids. Germline assignment: CDR1 MNHEY and CDR2 SMNVEV (reference sequence). This CDR3 reads CASSLSLRVGNTIYF. Written as DNA, the CDR3 is TGTGCCAGCAGTTTATCCCTCAGGGTTGGAAACACCATATATTTT.

The chain has TRBV19 and TRBJ2-7; D is unclear. Trimming took off 3 bases at V and 2 bases at J, with 14 bases between the two ends. The CDR3 runs to 15 residues. Germline assignment: CDR1 LNHDA and CDR2 SQIVND (reference sequence). CDR3 sequence reads: CASSIQFAGTYEQYF. In DNA, the CDR3 is TGTGCCAGTAGTATTCAGTTCGCCGGTACCTACGAGCAGTACTTC.

The chain employs TRBV9 and TRBJ2-3, with D perhaps TRBD1 (6 bases). Germline assignment: CDR1 SGDLS and CDR2 YYNGEE. Trimming took 4 bases from V and 3 from J, leaving 15 bases between them. This CDR3 comprises 15 residues. The CDR3 bases are TGTGCCAGCAGCCCCTCGGTGGGGGCGACAGATACGCAGTATTTT. Its translation is CASSPSVGATDTQYF.

V and J are TRBV2 and TRBJ1-2; D is unresolved. This CDR3 contains 12 residues. Trimming left V 4 bases short and J 1 base short, with 4 bases between. Germline CDR1 and CDR2: SNHLY and FYNNEI. For the CDR3, the DNA is TGTGCCAGCAGTGCCCGTAACTATGGCTACACCTTC. Translating it yields CASSARNYGYTF.

V gene TRBV30 combines with J gene TRBJ1-2; TRBD1 is a possible D gene (5 bases). CDR1 and CDR2 (germline): GTSNPN, SVGIG (reference sequence). The CDR3 sequence is 12 residues long. V was trimmed by 8 bases and J by 8 bases, leaving 18 bases between them. CDR3 sequence (DNA): TGTGCCGGGGTGGGGACCCCACGAGGCTACACCTTC. This codes for CAGVGTPRGYTF.

The V gene is TRBV10-3, the J gene TRBJ1-4, with TRBD1 as a possible D gene (6 bases). In germline, CDR1 is ENHRY, CDR2 SYGVKD. The V end was cut by 4 bases, the J end by 8 bases, with 11 bases between. The CDR3 is 13 residues long. CDR3 coding DNA: TGTGCCATCAGTGCCGACAGGAACGAAAAACTGTTTTTT. This translates into CAISADRNEKLFF.

As for this clone: A junction boundary mismatches the germline segment, possibly from a read error. V and J are TRBV13 and TRBJ1-2, with no clear D. The CDR3 runs to 14 residues. Germline values: CDR1 PRHDT, CDR2 FYEKMQ (reference sequence). The chain's CDR3 is CASSLVLGSGGHTF. The CDR3 DNA follows: TGTGCCAGCAGCTTAGTACTGGGGTCGGGTGGCCACACCTTC.

The rearrangement uses TRBV7-8 and TRBJ2-7, with TRBD2 matching 9 bases. The CDR3 spans 15 residues. Per germline, CDR1 SGHVS and CDR2 FQNEAQ. After removal of 0 bases from V and 2 bases from J, the junction contained 2 bases not matched to a gene. This CDR3 reads CASSLASGSAYEQYF. In nucleotides, the CDR3 is TGTGCCAGCAGCTTAGCTAGCGGGAGCGCCTACGAGCAGTACTTC. Filled out from reference TRBV7-8 and TRBJ2-7, the complete variable domain reads GAGVSQSPRYKVAKRGQDVALRCDPISGHVSLFWYQQALGQGPEFLTYFQNEAQLDKSGLPSDRFFAERPEGSVSTLKIQRTQQEDSAVYLCASSLASGSAYEQYFGPGTRLTVT.

The chain's CDR3 is CASSYSPPPTDTQYF. The CDR3 nucleotides read TGTGCCAGCAGTTACTCGCCCCCCCCCACAGATACGCAGTATTTT. The chain has TRBV6-5 and TRBJ2-3; no definite D call. CDR3 length: 15 residues. Trimming removed 0 bases from V and 2 bases from J, with 9 bases in between. Germline V lookup: CDR1 MNHEY, CDR2 SVGAGI.

The rearrangement links TRBV6-5 to TRBJ2-2, with 7 positions matching TRBD2. Germline V gives CDR1 MNHEY, CDR2 SVGAGI. The CDR3 loop spans 14 amino acids. Unmatched junction bases numbered 5, after V lost 8 bases and J lost 2 bases. The CDR3 DNA sequence: TGTGCCAGCGGAGCTAGCGGTAACACCGGGGAGCTGTTTTTT. This encodes CASGASGNTGELFF.

Only a few counts were recorded for this clone. The chain links TRBV7-9 to TRBJ2-4; D is unresolved. The CDR3 has 12 residues. The germline gives CDR1 SEHNR, CDR2 FQNEAQ (reference sequence). V lost 4 bases, J lost 7 bases, and 8 bases lay in between. The CDR3: CASSSIMNIQYF. The CDR3 nucleotides are TGTGCCAGCAGCTCGATCATGAACATTCAGTACTTC.

In this sample, this clone turned up a few times. The V call is TRBV5-1, the J call TRBJ2-5; 9 positions agree with TRBD1. Germline V gene sequence: CDR1 SGHRS, CDR2 YFSETQ. The CDR3 spans 15 residues. V was clipped by 0 bases and J by 5 bases; unmatched bases: 5. CDR3 in DNA: TGCGCCAGCAGCTTGGGGGGGACAGGGAGCGAGACCCAGTACTTC. As protein: CASSLGGTGSETQYF.

The chain recombines TRBV7-9 with TRBJ1-2; no clear D. This CDR3 is built from 13 residues. Germline V gene data show CDR1 as SEHNR and CDR2 as FQNEAQ (reference sequence). V lost 1 base and J 8 bases, leaving 11 bases between the germline ends. The CDR3 here is CASSLDSWGGYTF. As DNA, the CDR3 is TGTGCCAGCAGCTTAGACTCCTGGGGAGGCTACACCTTC.

The genes are TRBV7-6 and TRBJ2-7; a weak D match, TRBD2 (6 bases). The CDR3 has 16 residues. CDR1 SGHVS and CDR2 FNYEAQ come from the germline V gene. V gave up 5 bases and J gave up 1 base, with 18 bases separating them. Written as DNA, the CDR3 is TGTGCCAGCAGCCAACAGGCGACTAGATGGTCCTACGAGCAGTACTTC. Translated: CASSQQATRWSYEQYF. The whole variable domain, filled in from reference TRBV7-6 and TRBJ2-7, reads GAGVSQSPRYKVTKRGQDVALRCDPISGHVSLYWYRQALGQGPEFLTYFNYEAQQDKSGLPNDRFSAERPEGSISTLTIQRTEQRDSAMYRCASSQQATRWSYEQYFGPGTRLTVT.

The V gene is TRBV12-5, the J gene TRBJ2-2; 7 bases line up with TRBD2. Germline V gives CDR1 LGHNT, CDR2 FRNRAP. The J segment lost 4 bases and the V segment lost 2 bases, leaving 10 bases of the junction unmatched. This CDR3 has 17 residues. CDR3 sequence: CASGLTTSEGGTGELFF. DNA for the CDR3: TGTGCTAGTGGTTTGACCACTAGCGAAGGTGGCACCGGGGAGCTGTTTTTT.

V usage is TRBV7-6 and J usage is TRBJ2-3, with TRBD1 matching 10 bases. Trimming removed 2 bases from V and 5 bases from J; junction bases left unmatched: 4. The CDR3 is made up of 15 amino acids. CDR1 SGHVS and CDR2 FNYEAQ come from the germline V gene. DNA for the CDR3: TGTGCCAGCAGCTTAACGGACAGGGGGGAAGATACGCAGTATTTT. The encoded protein is CASSLTDRGEDTQYF.

CDR3 coding DNA: TGTGCCAGCAGCGTAGGGGCCTCCTACGAGCAGTACTTC. This translates into CASSVGASYEQYF. The chain couples TRBV9 to TRBJ2-7; D gene unclear. CDR3 length: 13 residues. Trimming pared 0 bases from V and 0 bases from J, leaving 4 bases between. Germline V lookup: CDR1 SGDLS, CDR2 YYNGEE.

The chain combines TRBV4-2 with TRBJ2-7; TRBD1 aligns across 12 bases. After removal of 4 bases from V and 6 bases from J, the junction contained 10 bases not matched to a gene. The CDR3 length is 16 residues. CDR1 is LGHNA and CDR2 is YNFKEQ in the germline V gene. This CDR3 reads CASSPHTGTGGGEQYF. The CDR3 nucleotides read TGTGCCAGCAGCCCGCATACCGGGACAGGGGGCGGCGAGCAGTACTTC.

The chain recombines TRBV7-8 with TRBJ2-1; TRBD1 matches 10 bases. Per germline, CDR1 SGHVS and CDR2 FQNEAQ. The J segment lost 6 bases and the V segment lost 1 base, leaving 6 bases of the junction unmatched. The CDR3 consists of 16 residues. The CDR3 sequence: CASSLVGTGVVNEQFF. Here the CDR3 DNA reads TGTGCCAGCAGCTTAGTGGGGACAGGGGTTGTCAATGAGCAGTTCTTC. Looking up the rest from reference TRBV7-8 and TRBJ2-1 gives the full variable domain: GAGVSQSPRYKVAKRGQDVALRCDPISGHVSLFWYQQALGQGPEFLTYFQNEAQLDKSGLPSDRFFAERPEGSVSTLKIQRTQQEDSAVYLCASSLVGTGVVNEQFFGPGTRLTVL.

The J gene is TRBJ2-1, the V gene TRBV11-3; tentative D call: TRBD2 (6 bases). Germline assignment: CDR1 SGHNT and CDR2 YENEEA. Trimming stripped 4 bases from V and 13 bases from J, with 14 bases between. CDR3 length equals 12 residues. CDR3 nucleotide sequence: TGTGCCAGCAGCTCCAGACTAGTGGGTCAGTTCTTC. It encodes CASSSRLVGQFF.

The CDR3 protein is CASSPIRLAGETQYF. CDR3 in DNA: TGTGCCAGCAGCCCCATCCGCCTGGCTGGTGAGACCCAGTACTTC. The J gene is TRBJ2-5, the V gene TRBV7-2; D is undetermined. Trimming left V 5 bases short and J 5 bases short, with 18 bases between. The CDR3 loop spans 15 amino acids. CDR1 and CDR2 (germline): SGHTA, FQGNSA.

This rearrangement joins TRBV6-5 to TRBJ2-7, with D perhaps matching TRBD1 (5 bases). Per germline, CDR1 MNHEY and CDR2 SVGAGI. This CDR3 is built from 16 residues. The V end lost 0 bases, the J end lost 0 bases, and 12 bases lay between the germline ends. CDR3 DNA: TGTGCCAGCAGTTACTCCGCAGGGCTAAGCTCCTACGAGCAGTACTTC. It specifies CASSYSAGLSSYEQYF.

This clone was detected only a few times. The chain carries TRBV2 and TRBJ1-1; 8 positions agree with TRBD1. The junction had 0 bases not matched to a gene; V was cut back by 5 bases and J by 4 bases. The CDR3 consists of 12 residues. CDR1 is SNHLY, CDR2 FYNNEI, per germline. DNA of the CDR3: TGTGCCAGCAGTACAGGGGGCACTGAAGCTTTCTTT. It encodes CASSTGGTEAFF.

V and J are TRBV6-5 and TRBJ2-7, with TRBD1 matching 7 bases. Unmatched junction bases numbered 7, after V lost 6 bases and J lost 2 bases. The germline CDR1 and CDR2 sequences are MNHEY and SVGAGI. The CDR3 has 14 amino acids. The CDR3: CASSPGQPTYEQYF. The CDR3 DNA follows: TGTGCCAGCAGCCCGGGACAGCCAACCTACGAGCAGTACTTC.

About this clone: Mismatch with germline at one junction end may stem from a read error. Other DNA variants within this sample encode the same CDR3. The V and J genes are TRBV7-2 and TRBJ2-3; 7 nucleotides align to TRBD1. The CDR3 runs 14 residues. The germline CDR1 and CDR2 sequences are SGHTA and FQGNSA. The DNA of the CDR3 is TGTGCCAGCAGCTTAGCGCAGGGGACAGATACGCAGTATTTC. It yields the protein CASSLAQGTDTQYF.